This record concerns one T cell receptor (beta chain) sequence. This clone was picked up a small number of times. Its antigen is currently not known. No clone much larger than this one lies a single base away; base qualities are absent. The library was built by means of the immunoSEQ multiplex PCR assay. For the multiplex PCR, a mixture combining 60 forward primers for TCR Vbeta segments and 13 reverse primers for TCR Jbeta segments was used. A multiplex PCR assay on genomic DNA amplified the CDR3 region of rearranged TCR beta genes. The amplified TCR beta libraries were sequenced on the Illumina HiSeq System as 87-base-pair reads. As for how the authors treated the data: Across the roughly 600 repertoires, a later analysis counted approximately 75 million unique TCR beta chains, 9 million to 14 million of which were shared by at least two donors. Raw reads were error-corrected and collapsed into unique sequences by a nearest-neighbor algorithm in which closely related sequences were merged to remove PCR and sequencing errors. Alignment of CDR3 sequences to IMGT reference sequences was used to assign V, D and J gene segments. For a sequence to be retained, a match of at least six nucleotides to both a V gene segment and a J gene segment was required. A rearrangement was called productive if the CDR3 had no stop codons and remained in frame with V and J, and every other rearrangement was called non-productive. Following IMGT convention, CDR3 was defined as the stretch from the second conserved V-encoded cysteine to the conserved J-encoded phenylalanine. The earlier analysis of around 640 of the donors excluded sequences that lacked an unambiguous match to a single V gene segment. An earlier analysis of some 500 of the donors classified V segments as functional when productive rearrangements were above 56.7% and as segregating when the standard deviation between donors was above 5%. To diagnose cytomegalovirus status from the catalog of TCR beta chain sequences, a statistical classification framework was built. A later analysis assigned V and J genes by comparing TCR nucleotide sequences with IMGT/GENE-DB human TR gene sequences. A later analysis assigned CDR3 sequences and most-parsimonious VDJ recombination scenarios with the TCRdist pipeline. A later analysis defined each TCR beta chain by its CDR3 amino acid sequence plus V-gene family, and excluded reads lacking a unique V-gene family. To address suspected cross-contamination and a sequencing artifact, a later analysis removed around 600 highly shared, low-generation-probability nucleotide sequences. For each public chain, a later analysis derived a clonal expansion index from normalized ranks of inferred template counts within each repertoire. In a later analysis, generation probabilities were computed with a VDJ recombination model fitted to out-of-frame rearrangements, and the resulting probabilities were checked against IGoR. Hypergeometric tests were used in a later analysis to score TCR-TCR, TCR-HLA and TCR-CMV co-occurrence, with a repertoire-size bias correction applied to the TCR pairs. In a later analysis, false discovery rates were estimated by permuting HLA or CMV assignments 20 times. In a later analysis, co-occurring TCRs were grouped with DBSCAN, and TCRdist sequence similarity was added when clustering was performed within HLA-allele-positive subsets. Repertoires with fewer than 30,000 or more than 120,000 public chains, plus five repertoires with anomalous nucleotide sharing, were excluded from co-occurrence clustering. Not all clones reach the TCRdb copy of this immuneACCESS table, which keeps in-frame sequences only. Checked studies attribute under half of the gap to unresolved V genes and leave the rest unexplained. D and trimming were read from the DNA, whereas the V and J calls and clone size are those reported in that table. Across this sample there are around 150,000 clones, with about 80% seen only once. Approximately 4.5% of the sample goes to the ten largest clones.

The data belong to a study of cytomegalovirus exposure and HLA in healthy donors (dated by TCRdb to 2016 to 2017). Notes on the research overall: According to an earlier analysis of a few hundred of the donors, about 179 million T cells yielded 117 million unique TCR beta sequences and about 300 Gb of sequence data. Among the roughly 390 genotyped donors, more than 70% belonged to the genetic ancestry cluster associated with self-reported Caucasian donors. A later analysis re-examined previously published TCR beta repertoires from about 700 donors and added high-resolution HLA genotyping to investigate patterns of TCR occurrence. In addition to the first cohort of roughly 700 subjects, a separate validation cohort of 130 or so different subjects was used. The study aimed to test whether signatures of past pathogen exposure could be identified by cataloging public T cell receptors. In the later analysis, no new phenotypic data were used to find candidate immune exposures; instead, reliance was placed on TCR beta sequences and their occurrence across donors. Roughly 300 gigabases of sequencing data and around 80 million unique TCR sequences made up an early release that covered nearly 650 HLA-typed donors. Every repertoire in the discovery cohort had been generated on one and the same sequencing platform. An earlier analysis of fewer than 750 of the donors used high-throughput TCR beta sequencing to judge whether each TCR beta V gene segment behaved as functional or pseudogenic. A few DR-DQ haplotypes were handled as single units for association and clustering because linkage in the cohort was strong. Typing coverage differed by locus: A, B, C, DRB1 and DQB1 were typed in about 629-630 donors, DQA1 in 500 to 550, DPA1 in around 610, and DPB1 in about 450. Class I and class II HLA loci were covered by the typing at four-digit resolution. To predict cytomegalovirus infection status, the study combined high-throughput TCR immunosequencing, statistical association of individual TCRs with disease status, and machine learning. Among some 400 genotyped donors of the cohort, an average of about 220,000 unique TCR beta nucleotide sequences was sequenced per donor, of which 15% to 20% were non-productive. Using immunosequencing, the study profiled T cell repertoires from roughly 650 subjects and related those repertoires to cytomegalovirus serostatus. Donor age, sex, ethnicity and CMV serostatus were compiled together with the repertoire data. In a later genetic analysis, genome-wide SNP genotypes for about 65% of the 666 donors were used, and that subset was treated as a discovery cohort.

General conclusions and limits of the study: Across donors, most TCR sequences were observed very rarely, whereas some public TCRs were present in many individuals. A later genetic analysis reported fewer N-insertions in productive TCRs among donors in an Asian-associated ancestry cluster than the roughly 700-donor mean. According to a later analysis, most CMV-associated TCR beta chains appeared to be HLA-restricted, and the HLA associations seemed to be driven largely by CMV exposure. Specific HLA alleles were associated with 16,951 TCR beta sequences at a false discovery rate of 0.05 in a later analysis. The presence/absence analyses assumed that sequencing depth was roughly uniform across donors, and that assumption may not be true. According to the authors, the approach could potentially be generalized to other disease states and immunological phenotypes. An earlier analysis of approximately 570 of the donors showed that most TCR beta V segments appeared in productive rearrangements either about 87% or about 30% of the time, which broadly matched IMGT annotations. Because the 87-base-pair reads could not distinguish some IMGT-functional V segments, including TRBV6-2 and TRBV6-3, those segments were excluded. The classifier was reported to diagnose cytomegalovirus status with high specificity and sensitivity in both the original and validation cohorts. A further reported finding was that TCR beta sequences accurately predicted the HLA-A and HLA-B alleles for most subjects in the first cohort. HLA typing was unavailable for some donors at each locus, so association tests used only the typed subset. A few of the identified cytomegalovirus-associated TCR beta chains were confirmed in vitro to be specific for cytomegalovirus antigens. An association between a missense DCLRE1C variant and V-gene and J-gene trimming of TCR beta chains was found in a later genetic analysis and replicated in an independent cohort. A later analysis found that TCR association rates varied across HLA loci, with DRB1 alleles showing the most associated TCRs and HLA-C alleles the fewest. A later analysis found that HLA-associated TCR beta chains were more clonally expanded and had lower generation probabilities than equally common non-associated chains. Linkage disequilibrium might explain the correlated functional status among segregating V segments, but an unknown experimental factor could not be ruled out. In this cohort, only TCR beta chains were sequenced, and detectable features were limited by the absence of alpha or paired-chain data. The study gave a list of under 200 TCR beta chains associated with cytomegalovirus. According to a later analysis, parvovirus B19, influenza, CMV and Epstein-Barr virus appeared linked to several top co-occurrence clusters. Over 15 rarely observed V segments, including chromosome 9 orphons, were excluded from the earlier analysis of several hundred of the donors because counts were too low. A cluster of highly shared sequence variants was judged likely to represent a technical artifact of the sequencing pipeline. When HLA alleles, especially DR and DQ, strongly co-occurred, attributing TCR associations to individual alleles was difficult. The only immune exposure information available for the cohort was CMV serostatus.

The cohort comprised fewer than 700 healthy bone marrow donors. Cohort members were all nominally healthy when sampled, although unrecorded immune exposures were likely present. The donor tested CMV seronegative, placing the donor among the approximately 360 seronegative members of the cohort. A peripheral blood sample was provided by each donor, and peripheral blood mononuclear cells were used for TCR beta sequencing. The Qiagen DNeasy Blood Extraction Kit was used to extract genomic DNA from the blood cell samples. For CDR1 and CDR2, the germline V gene lists SGHTA and FQGNSA. The CDR3 runs 16 residues from the cysteine to the phenylalanine. Of all the DNA, just the CDR3 is kept, 48 bases in frame from base 1. Trimming takes 1 base from V and 2 bases from J, and the germline ends sit 14 bases apart.

Source material: PBMCs. This TCR came from a man younger than 40 in good health and CMV-seronegative. The chain couples TRBV7-2 to TRBJ1-2; the D gene assignment is ambiguous. In nucleotide form, the sequence is TGTGCCAGCAGCTTAGAATTCTTTCCTCTGAACTATGGCTACACCTTC. Its amino acids are CASSLEFFPLNYGYTF.